Listed here are 8 T cell receptor beta chains from one sample, sequenced in a study of T cell responses to AZD1222 COVID-19 vaccine. Assay: immunoSEQ multiplex PCR; the TCRdb copy retains only in-frame clones and omits some. This repertoire shows around 58,000 clones, around 84% found once; its top ten account for 10%. The source material was peripheral blood, sampled on day 0 of AZD1222 vaccination. These receptor sequences come from an adult in good health.

This rearrangement joins TRBV11-2 to TRBJ2-7, with 7 nucleotides matching TRBD1. With V trimmed by 1 base and J by 4 bases, 4 bases remained unmatched. The CDR3 is 14 amino acids. CDR1 SGHAT and CDR2 FQNNGV come from the germline V gene. Here the CDR3 reads CASSLGEGAYEQYF. The DNA for the CDR3 is TGTGCCAGCAGCTTAGGTGAGGGGGCGTACGAGCAGTACTTC.

V usage is TRBV18 and J usage is TRBJ2-7; 7 bases are a match to TRBD1. This CDR3 comprises 14 residues. CDR1 is KGHSH, CDR2 LQKENI, per germline. V lost 6 bases, J lost 1 base, and 6 bases stayed unmatched. CDR3 in amino acids: CASSSRDRSYEQYF. The DNA of the CDR3 is TGTGCCAGCTCCTCAAGGGACAGATCCTACGAGCAGTACTTC.

The chain uses TRBV2 and TRBJ1-2; no clear D gene. Germline lookup yields CDR1 SNHLY and CDR2 FYNNEI. This CDR3 is built from 14 residues. Trimming took 2 bases from V and 2 from J, leaving 9 bases between them. The CDR3 sequence is CASSERDSNYGYTF. DNA for the CDR3: TGTGCCAGCAGTGAACGGGATTCCAACTATGGCTACACCTTC.

The chain joins TRBV5-6 to TRBJ2-2; a possible D gene is TRBD2 (7 bases). V lost 0 bases, J lost 7 bases, and 16 bases lay in between. CDR3 length: 16 residues. Germline-derived CDR1 and CDR2 are SGHDT and YYEEEE. The CDR3 DNA is TGTGCCAGCAGCTTGGCCTTTGGGGGGGCCGTCGGGGAGCTGTTTTTT. Protein: CASSLAFGGAVGELFF.

The chain's CDR3 is CASSGTPRSPLHF. The CDR3 DNA reads TGTGCCAGTAGTGGGACACCCCGGTCACCCCTCCACTTT. J is TRBJ1-6 and V is TRBV19; D is perhaps TRBD1 (6 bases). The V end lost 5 bases, the J end lost 10 bases, and 12 bases lay between the germline ends. The CDR3 extends over 13 amino acids. The germline V gene encodes CDR1 LNHDA and CDR2 SQIVND (reference sequence).

The chain links TRBV7-9 to TRBJ1-2; 7 bases line up with TRBD1. This CDR3 comprises 14 residues. V shed 7 bases, J shed 4 bases, and the junction held 9 bases outside the gene matches. In germline, CDR1 is SEHNR, CDR2 FQNEAQ (reference sequence). Written as DNA, the CDR3 is TGTGCCAGCACCCATTTAGGGGACAGCTATGGCTACACCTTC. Translation: CASTHLGDSYGYTF.

The chain couples TRBV27 to TRBJ2-5; TRBD1 or TRBD2 may be the D gene (5 bases each). V was cut by 5 bases and J by 5 bases, with 15 bases left in between. Looked up from germline, CDR1 is MNHEY and CDR2 is SMNVEV (reference sequence). This CDR3 is built from 14 residues. The CDR3, as DNA: TGTGCCAGCAGTCCCCGAAGTTGGGGGGAGACCCAGTACTTC. Encoded protein: CASSPRSWGETQYF.

The chain is built from TRBV5-4 and TRBJ1-1, with TRBD1 matching over 9 bases. The junction had 13 bases not matched to a gene; V was cut back by 4 bases and J by 9 bases. Germline CDR1 is SGHNT and CDR2 is YYREEE (reference sequence). The length of the CDR3 is 15 residues. CDR3 sequence: CASSTKQGAIGKAFF. The CDR3 DNA follows: TGTGCCAGCAGCACAAAACAGGGGGCGATTGGGAAAGCTTTCTTT.